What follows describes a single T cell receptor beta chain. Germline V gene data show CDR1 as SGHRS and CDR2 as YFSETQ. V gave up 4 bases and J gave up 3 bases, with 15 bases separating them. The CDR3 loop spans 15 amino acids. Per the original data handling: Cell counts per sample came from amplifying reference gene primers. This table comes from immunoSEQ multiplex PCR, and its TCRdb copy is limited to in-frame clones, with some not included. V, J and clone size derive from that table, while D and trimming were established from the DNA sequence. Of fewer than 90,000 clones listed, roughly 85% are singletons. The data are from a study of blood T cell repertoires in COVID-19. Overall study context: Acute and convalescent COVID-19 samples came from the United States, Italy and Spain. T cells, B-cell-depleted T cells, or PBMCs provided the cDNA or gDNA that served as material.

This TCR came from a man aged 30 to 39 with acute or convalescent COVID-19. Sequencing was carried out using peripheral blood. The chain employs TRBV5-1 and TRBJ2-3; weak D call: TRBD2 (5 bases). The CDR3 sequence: CASSPWTLSTDTQYF. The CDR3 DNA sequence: TGCGCCAGCAGCCCGTGGACTCTTTCAACAGATACGCAGTATTTT.